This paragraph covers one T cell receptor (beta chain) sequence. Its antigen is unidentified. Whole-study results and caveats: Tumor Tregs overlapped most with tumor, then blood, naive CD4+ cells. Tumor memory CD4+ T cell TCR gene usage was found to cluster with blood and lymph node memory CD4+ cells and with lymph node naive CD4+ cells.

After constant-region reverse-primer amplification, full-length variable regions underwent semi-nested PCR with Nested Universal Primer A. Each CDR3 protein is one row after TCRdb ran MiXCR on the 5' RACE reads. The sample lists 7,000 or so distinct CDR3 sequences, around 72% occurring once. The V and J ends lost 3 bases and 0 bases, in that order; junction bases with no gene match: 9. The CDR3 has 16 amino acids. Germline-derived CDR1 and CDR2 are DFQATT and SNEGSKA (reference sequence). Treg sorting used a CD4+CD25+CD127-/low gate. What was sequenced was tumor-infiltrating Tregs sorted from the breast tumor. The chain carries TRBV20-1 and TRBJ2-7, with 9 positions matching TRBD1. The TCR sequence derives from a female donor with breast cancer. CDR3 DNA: TGCAGTGCTAGCCAAACGACAGGGGGGATCTCCTACGAGCAGTACTTC. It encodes CSASQTTGGISYEQYF.